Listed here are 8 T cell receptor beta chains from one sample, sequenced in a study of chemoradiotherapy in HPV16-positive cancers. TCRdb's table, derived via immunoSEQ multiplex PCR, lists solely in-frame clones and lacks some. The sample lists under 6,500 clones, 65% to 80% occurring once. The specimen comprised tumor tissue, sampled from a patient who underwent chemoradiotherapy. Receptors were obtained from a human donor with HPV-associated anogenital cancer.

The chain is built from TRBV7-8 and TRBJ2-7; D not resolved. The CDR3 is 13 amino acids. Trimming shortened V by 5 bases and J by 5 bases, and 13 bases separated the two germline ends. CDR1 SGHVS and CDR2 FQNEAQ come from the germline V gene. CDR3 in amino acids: CASSISTSNEQYF. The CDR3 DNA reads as TGTGCCAGCAGCATCTCAACGTCCAACGAGCAGTACTTC.

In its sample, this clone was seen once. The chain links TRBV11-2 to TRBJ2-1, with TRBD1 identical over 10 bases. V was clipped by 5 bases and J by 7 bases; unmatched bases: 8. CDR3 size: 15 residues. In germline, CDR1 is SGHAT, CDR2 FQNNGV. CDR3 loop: CASSEMTGGLNEQFF. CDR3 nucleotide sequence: TGTGCCAGCAGCGAAATGACAGGGGGCCTAAATGAGCAGTTCTTC. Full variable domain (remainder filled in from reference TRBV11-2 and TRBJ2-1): EAGVAQSPRYKIIEKRQSVAFWCNPISGHATLYWYQQILGQGPKLLIQFQNNGVVDDSQLPKDRFSAERLKGVDSTLKIQPAKLEDSAVYLCASSEMTGGLNEQFFGPGTRLTVL.

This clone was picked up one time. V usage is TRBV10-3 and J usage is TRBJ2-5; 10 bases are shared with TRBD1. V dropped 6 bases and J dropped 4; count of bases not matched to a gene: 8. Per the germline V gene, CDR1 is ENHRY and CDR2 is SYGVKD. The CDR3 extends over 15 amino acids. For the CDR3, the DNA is TGTGCCATCAGCCCGGGACAGGGGTTCGGAGAGACCCAGTACTTC. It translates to CAISPGQGFGETQYF.

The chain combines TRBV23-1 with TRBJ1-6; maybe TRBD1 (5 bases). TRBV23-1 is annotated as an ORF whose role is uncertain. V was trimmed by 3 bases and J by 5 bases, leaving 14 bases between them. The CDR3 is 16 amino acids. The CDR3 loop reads CASSQSLDIHNSPLHF. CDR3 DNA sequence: TGCGCCAGCAGTCAGTCCCTGGACATACATAATTCACCCCTCCACTTT.

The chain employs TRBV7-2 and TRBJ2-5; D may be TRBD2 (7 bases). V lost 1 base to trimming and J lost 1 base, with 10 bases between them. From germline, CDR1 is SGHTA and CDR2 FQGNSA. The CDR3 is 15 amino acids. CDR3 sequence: CASSLGGGPQETQYF. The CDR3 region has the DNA TGTGCCAGCAGCTTAGGGGGGGGCCCCCAAGAGACCCAGTACTTC.

The CDR3 loop is CASSLIGTDTQYF. The CDR3 bases are TGCGCCAGCAGCTTGATCGGCACAGATACGCAGTATTTT. The V call is TRBV5-1, the J call TRBJ2-3; no reliable D call. The ends were cut back, 1 base at V and 1 base at J, with 4 bases in the middle. The CDR3 sequence is 13 residues long. Germline V gives CDR1 SGHRS, CDR2 YFSETQ.

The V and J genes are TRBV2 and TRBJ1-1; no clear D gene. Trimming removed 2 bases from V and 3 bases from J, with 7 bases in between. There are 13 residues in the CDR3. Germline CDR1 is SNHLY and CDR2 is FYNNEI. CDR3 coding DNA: TGTGCCAGCAGTGAAACTCTGGACACTGAAGCTTTCTTT. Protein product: CASSETLDTEAFF.

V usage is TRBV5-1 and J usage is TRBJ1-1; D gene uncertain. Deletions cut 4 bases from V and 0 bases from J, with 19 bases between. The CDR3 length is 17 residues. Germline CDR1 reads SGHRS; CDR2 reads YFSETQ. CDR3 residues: CASSTPREGILNTEAFF. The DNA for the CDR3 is TGCGCCAGCAGCACCCCGCGGGAGGGAATCTTGAACACTGAAGCTTTCTTT.